The 28 T cell receptor beta chains given below trace back to one sample, sequenced in a study of cytomegalovirus exposure and HLA in healthy donors. The PCR was carried out with 60 Vbeta primers and 13 Jbeta primers. Sequencing was performed with immunoSEQ multiplex PCR; in TCRdb, only in-frame clones are kept and a portion is missing. Of fewer than 200,000 clones detected, approximately 76% appear once; the ten largest clones hold over 2%. Sequences were obtained from PBMCs. These receptors originate from a female donor in good health and CMV-seronegative.

The J gene is TRBJ2-5, the V gene TRBV7-8, with TRBD1 matching 8 bases. The CDR3 spans 15 residues. The germline V gene has CDR1 SGHVS and CDR2 FQNEAQ. V lost 5 bases, J lost 4 bases, and 9 bases stayed unmatched. The CDR3 spells CASSPTGVVPETQYF. The CDR3 DNA sequence: TGTGCCAGCAGCCCGACAGGGGTAGTCCCAGAGACCCAGTACTTC.

V and J are TRBV7-8 and TRBJ2-2; TRBD1 agrees at 7 bases. This CDR3 is built from 18 residues. V shed 0 bases, J shed 1 base, and the junction held 8 bases outside the gene matches. Germline CDR1 is SGHVS and CDR2 is FQNEAQ. The CDR3, as DNA: TGTGCCAGCAGCTTAGCCCCGACCGGGACAGTGAACACCGGGGAGCTGTTTTTT. Protein sequence: CASSLAPTGTVNTGELFF.

The gene calls are TRBV4-1 and TRBJ2-2, with 8 bases that match TRBD2. V shed 0 bases, J shed 0 bases, and the junction held 6 bases outside the gene matches. CDR1 is MGHRA and CDR2 is YSYEKL in the germline V gene. This CDR3 region has 18 residues. The CDR3 here is CASSQEGSGASNTGELFF. The CDR3 region has the DNA TGCGCCAGCAGCCAAGAGGGTAGCGGGGCCTCGAACACCGGGGAGCTGTTTTTT.

The V call is TRBV2, the J call TRBJ1-2; 7 bases are a match to TRBD1. J gave up 5 bases and V 7 bases, and 4 bases lay outside the gene matches. The CDR3 is 12 amino acids. CDR1 is SNHLY, CDR2 FYNNEI, per germline. CDR3: CASTRGIYGYTF. For the CDR3, the DNA is TGTGCCAGCACCAGGGGGATTTATGGCTACACCTTC.

This clone has a handful of counts. V usage is TRBV30 and J usage is TRBJ2-2, with D possibly matching TRBD2 (5 bases). Trimming cost V 2 bases and J 7 bases, with 11 bases left between them. The CDR3 totals 13 residues. Germline V gene sequence: CDR1 GTSNPN, CDR2 SVGIG (reference sequence). The CDR3 here is CAWSSSRDGELFF. The CDR3 DNA sequence: TGTGCCTGGAGTTCTAGCCGGGACGGGGAGCTGTTTTTT. Complete variable domain (other parts from reference TRBV30 and TRBJ2-2): SQTIHQWPATLVQPVGSPLSLECTVEGTSNPNLYWYRQAAGRGLQLLFYSVGIGQISSEVPQNLSASRPQDRQFILSSKKLLLSDSGFYLCAWSSSRDGELFFGEGSRLTVL.

CDR3 in DNA: TGTGCCAGCAGGACTAGCACAGATACGCAGTATTTT. It yields the protein CASRTSTDTQYF. V usage is TRBV6-6 and J usage is TRBJ2-3; the D is unclear. Trimming took 6 bases from V and 0 from J, leaving 4 bases between them. Germline V CDR1 and CDR2: MNHNY, SVGAGI (reference sequence). This CDR3 is built from 12 residues.

The rearrangement uses TRBV5-1 and TRBJ2-5, with D possibly matching TRBD2 (5 bases). Germline V gene sequence: CDR1 SGHRS, CDR2 YFSETQ. The V end lost 1 base, the J end lost 1 base, and 11 bases lay between the germline ends. The length of the CDR3 is 15 residues. The CDR3 loop is CASSLYPGIQETQYF. CDR3 bases: TGCGCCAGCAGCTTGTACCCGGGAATCCAAGAGACCCAGTACTTC.

The chain employs TRBV4-2 and TRBJ1-3; the D is unclear. This CDR3 spans 15 amino acids. In germline, CDR1 is LGHNA, CDR2 YNFKEQ. V lost 0 bases and J lost 3, with 9 bases in between. The CDR3 sequence: CASSQDPGIGNTIYF. The DNA for the CDR3 is TGTGCCAGCAGCCAAGATCCGGGTATTGGAAACACCATATATTTT.

V gene TRBV2 combines with J gene TRBJ1-5; D gene ambiguous. Trimming pared 0 bases from V and 9 bases from J, leaving 6 bases between. This CDR3 region has 12 residues. CDR1 and CDR2 from the germline V gene are SNHLY and FYNNEI. CDR3 bases: TGTGCCAGCAGTGAAGCACCTACGCCCCAGCATTTT. Protein: CASSEAPTPQHF.

V is TRBV30 and J is TRBJ1-4; 9 bases match TRBD1. CDR3 length: 14 amino acids. Germline values: CDR1 GTSNPN, CDR2 SVGIG (reference sequence). The CDR3 DNA reads as TGTGCTTCCCCCGCCGGGACAGGGCTAGAAAAACTGTTTTTT. Residues: CASPAGTGLEKLFF.

The V call is TRBV6-1, the J call TRBJ2-7; TRBD1 matches 8 bases. CDR1 and CDR2 from the germline V gene are MNHNS and SASEGT. V shed 3 bases, J shed 6 bases, and the junction held 4 bases outside the gene matches. The CDR3 extends over 13 amino acids. The CDR3 DNA reads TGTGCCAGCAGTGACGGACAGGGACCCGAGCAGTACTTC. Its protein product is CASSDGQGPEQYF.

This chain joins TRBV5-4 and TRBJ2-7; 7 bases agree with TRBD2. The CDR3 totals 15 residues. CDR1 is SGHNT and CDR2 is YYREEE in the germline V gene (reference sequence). J was trimmed by 0 bases and V by 4 bases; bases with no gene match: 7. The CDR3 sequence is CASSVLGGSSYEQYF. CDR3 in DNA: TGTGCCAGCAGCGTGTTGGGGGGGAGCTCCTACGAGCAGTACTTC.

This clone was picked up one time. The chain couples TRBV9 to TRBJ2-7; weak D call: TRBD1 (7 bases). The CDR3 loop spans 14 amino acids. V lost 3 bases and J lost 5, with 15 bases in between. Looked up from germline, CDR1 is SGDLS and CDR2 is YYNGEE. CDR3 sequence: CASSGQGGVHEQYF. CDR3 DNA: TGTGCCAGCAGCGGACAGGGAGGCGTACACGAGCAGTACTTC.

Note on this clone: At one end the junction does not follow the germline gene, possibly because of a read error. The chain links TRBV5-4 to TRBJ1-2; D call uncertain. CDR3 size: 13 residues. In germline, CDR1 is SGHNT, CDR2 YYREEE (reference sequence). The CDR3 is CASSLDPNYGHTF. CDR3 in DNA: TGTGCCAGCAGCTTGGACCCTAACTATGGCCACACCTTC.

This clone has only a few counts. The gene calls are TRBV19 and TRBJ2-6, with TRBD1 matching 8 bases. The CDR3 is made up of 16 amino acids. Losses at the gene ends were 8 bases for V and 0 bases for J; bases not matched to a gene: 6. In germline, CDR1 is LNHDA, CDR2 SQIVND (reference sequence). The CDR3 DNA follows: TGTGCCAGTCGGGACAGGAGTATCTCTGGGGCCAACGTCCTGACTTTC. Amino acids: CASRDRSISGANVLTF.

V and J are TRBV4-2 and TRBJ1-4; D is unclear. The CDR3 runs 15 residues. V dropped 1 base and J dropped 3 bases, with 9 bases sitting between them. The germline gives CDR1 LGHNA, CDR2 YNFKEQ. CDR3 region: CASSQGPSSNEKLFF. The DNA of the CDR3 is TGTGCCAGCAGCCAAGGTCCGAGTTCTAATGAAAAACTGTTTTTT.

The J gene is TRBJ1-1, the V gene TRBV7-9, with 9 positions matching TRBD1. The CDR3 spans 15 residues. Germline V gene data show CDR1 as SEHNR and CDR2 as FQNEAQ (reference sequence). Germline trimming cut 10 bases from V and 3 bases from J; bases unmatched to any gene: 12. The CDR3 DNA sequence: TGTGCCACCGGACAGGGGAATGTGGTCGACACTGAAGCTTTCTTT. Translation: CATGQGNVVDTEAFF.

The gene calls are TRBV5-1 and TRBJ2-3; unclear D gene. Germline V gene data show CDR1 as SGHRS and CDR2 as YFSETQ. The CDR3 has 14 residues. V was pared by 2 bases and J by 5 bases, with 12 bases between. The DNA for the CDR3 is TGCGCCAGCAGCTTAACCGATCTAGGAGATACGCAGTATTTT. Amino acids: CASSLTDLGDTQYF.

The chain is built from TRBV29-1 and TRBJ2-3; 16 bases fit TRBD2. Per germline, CDR1 SQVTM and CDR2 ANQGSEA. This CDR3 spans 20 amino acids. With 0 bases clipped from V and 0 bases from J, the junction kept 9 bases outside the gene matches. The chain's CDR3 is CSVEEGTSGRVNPSTDTQYF. The CDR3 DNA is TGCAGCGTTGAAGAGGGGACTAGCGGGAGGGTTAATCCTAGCACAGATACGCAGTATTTT.

This clone was found a few times. V gene TRBV29-1 combines with J gene TRBJ1-2; perhaps TRBD1 as D (5 bases). This CDR3 comprises 14 residues. Trimming stripped 6 bases from V and 5 bases from J, with 19 bases between. Germline CDR1 and CDR2: SQVTM and ANQGSEA. Written as DNA, the CDR3 is TGCAGCGTCGATGCGGCTGGACAAGGTTATGGCTACACCTTC. Translated, it gives CSVDAAGQGYGYTF.

This clone was seen a few times. The rearrangement uses TRBV5-1 and TRBJ2-7; TRBD1 is a possible D gene (6 bases). The V end lost 2 bases, the J end lost 2 bases, and 11 bases lay between the germline ends. The CDR3 runs 14 residues. CDR1 and CDR2 from the germline V gene are SGHRS and YFSETQ. CDR3 in amino acids: CASSFTGQTYEQYF. In nucleotides, the CDR3 is TGCGCCAGCAGCTTCACAGGGCAAACCTACGAGCAGTACTTC.

V usage is TRBV7-2 and J usage is TRBJ1-1; 7 nucleotides line up with TRBD1. The V segment lost 3 bases and the J segment 1 base; nucleotides outside the gene matches: 2. CDR3 length: 14 residues. CDR1 SGHTA and CDR2 FQGNSA come from the germline V gene. In DNA form, the CDR3 reads TGTGCCAGCAGCTTCAAGGGGGCGAACACTGAAGCTTTCTTT. Amino acid sequence: CASSFKGANTEAFF. Combining the CDR3 with reference TRBV7-2 and TRBJ1-1 gives the whole variable domain GAGVSQSPSNKVTEKGKDVELRCDPISGHTALYWYRQSLGQGLEFLIYFQGNSAPDKSGLPSDRFSAERTGGSVSTLTIQRTQQEDSAVYLCASSFKGANTEAFFGQGTRLTVV.

The rearrangement joins TRBV27 to TRBJ1-5, with a possible D match to TRBD1 (6 bases). The germline V gene has CDR1 MNHEY and CDR2 SMNVEV (reference sequence). V lost 5 bases and J lost 0, with 14 bases in between. The CDR3 consists of 16 residues. The CDR3 region has the DNA TGTGCCAGCAGTCCCTCAGGGGTCCTTAGCAATCAGCCCCAGCATTTT. The encoded protein is CASSPSGVLSNQPQHF.

This clone was observed a few times. This chain connects TRBV30 to TRBJ1-6; TRBD1 matches 8 bases. J was trimmed by 9 bases and V by 0 bases; bases with no gene match: 4. This CDR3 comprises 14 residues. Germline V gene lookup returns CDR1 GTSNPN and CDR2 SVGIG (reference sequence). The DNA of the CDR3 is TGTGCCTGGAGTGTACAGGGGGGAAGTTCACCCCTCCACTTT. This encodes CAWSVQGGSSPLHF.

The chain joins TRBV9 to TRBJ2-3, with 15 bases fitting TRBD2. This CDR3 comprises 15 residues. Losses at the gene ends were 3 bases for V and 8 bases for J; bases not matched to a gene: 4. In germline, CDR1 is SGDLS, CDR2 YYNGEE. The CDR3 DNA sequence: TGTGCCAGCAGCGCCGGGACTAGCGGGAGGTCTACGCAGTATTTT. As protein: CASSAGTSGRSTQYF.

The rearrangement links TRBV6-6 to TRBJ2-2; 7 bases are shared with TRBD2. The V and J ends lost 2 bases and 6 bases, in that order; junction bases with no gene match: 9. Per the germline V gene, CDR1 is MNHNY and CDR2 is SVGAGI (reference sequence). The CDR3 covers 16 residues. CDR3 in amino acids: CASSYGLGLVAGELFF. CDR3 DNA sequence: TGTGCCAGCAGTTACGGACTCGGACTAGTAGCCGGGGAGCTGTTTTTT.

This clone was picked up one time. The CDR3 DNA is TGTGCCTGGAGTCCAGGGGGCTCTGTCTACGAGCAGTACTTC. This gives the protein CAWSPGGSVYEQYF. The chain has TRBV30 and TRBJ2-7; 8 bases align to TRBD1. CDR1 is GTSNPN, CDR2 SVGIG, per germline (reference sequence). With V trimmed by 2 bases and J by 3 bases, 6 bases remained unmatched. The CDR3 is made up of 14 amino acids.

The gene calls are TRBV2 and TRBJ2-7; TRBD1 aligns across 11 bases. There are 16 residues in the CDR3. Germline CDR1 is SNHLY and CDR2 is FYNNEI. With V trimmed by 4 bases and J by 4 bases, 9 bases remained unmatched. CDR3 protein: CASSGRDRGVGYEQYF. CDR3 nucleotide sequence: TGTGCCAGCAGTGGCCGGGACAGGGGGGTGGGATACGAGCAGTACTTC.